Below, 2 T cell receptor beta chains from the same sample are listed, as sequenced in a study of blood T cell repertoires in COVID-19. Method: immunoSEQ multiplex PCR; TCRdb's copy keeps in-frame clones and lacks some. The data hold around 140,000 clones, with approximately 85% observed a single time. Sequenced sample: PBMCs or T cells enriched from blood (not recorded which). These receptors were obtained from a woman aged 45-59 years with acute COVID-19.

V gene TRBV19 combines with J gene TRBJ1-5; D possibly corresponds to TRBD1 (5 bases). Deletions cut 11 bases from V and 0 bases from J, with 17 bases between. Germline CDR1 reads LNHDA; CDR2 reads SQIVND (reference sequence). This CDR3 is 15 amino acids long. CDR3 DNA sequence: TGTGCCTCCTCGGGGGGAGTGAATAGCAATCAGCCCCAGCATTTT. As protein: CASSGGVNSNQPQHF.

This rearrangement joins TRBV7-6 to TRBJ2-3; 8 bases match TRBD2. This CDR3 is built from 17 residues. With 3 bases clipped from V and 2 bases from J, the junction kept 10 bases outside the gene matches. Per germline, CDR1 SGHVS and CDR2 FNYEAQ. The CDR3 DNA reads TGTGCCAGCAGCTTGGGGGTTGGGACTAGGTCCACAGATACGCAGTATTTT. It is translated as CASSLGVGTRSTDTQYF.